The rows below give T cell receptor beta chains drawn from one sample of a study of blood T cells in healthy people across ages. Via MiXCR, TCRdb re-called the 5' RACE reads, giving one row per CDR3 protein. The sample contains roughly 1.9 million distinct CDR3 sequences, roughly two fifths of which appear only once. Sequenced input: blood. The source of these receptors is a human donor in good health. The CDR3 runs from the conserved cysteine through the conserved F or W. A D gene is named only where the DNA matches it firmly. Some rows have no size entry. The others give once, few or many, or a class for an expanded clone.

TGCAGTGCTAGAGGGGGTACAGGTAGGGGGAATGAGCAGTTCTTC | CSARGGTGRGNEQFF | TRBJ2-1 | NA | TRBV20-1 | NA | 15
TGCAGCGCCCTGGACAGGCGAGGGGCCAACGTCCTGACTTTC | CSALDRRGANVLTF | TRBJ2-6 | NA | TRBV29-1 | TRBD1 | 14
TGTGCCAGCAGCCGCGAGTCGACAGGGTTGAGATATAATTCACCCCTCCACTTT | CASSRESTGLRYNSPLHF | TRBJ1-6 | few | TRBV7-8 | TRBD1 | 18
TGTGCCAGCAGAGTGCTCGAGTACAATGAGCAGTTCTTC | CASRVLEYNEQFF | TRBJ2-1 | NA | TRBV27 | NA | 13
TGTGCCACCAGTGATTGGGATGAGCAGTTCTTC | CATSDWDEQFF | TRBJ2-1 | few | TRBV24-1 | NA | 11
TGTGCCAGCAGTTACGCTTTGGGTCAGCCCCAGCATTTT | CASSYALGQPQHF | TRBJ1-5 | NA | TRBV6-5 | NA | 13
TGTGCCAGCAGCTTAGTGGGTGACAATGAGCAGTACTTC | CASSLVGDNEQYF | TRBJ2-4 | NA | TRBV7-3 | NA | 13
TGTGCCAGCAGTGATCTTGCAGAAACTAGCACAGATACGCAGTATTTT | CASSDLAETSTDTQYF | TRBJ2-3 | few | TRBV25-1 | NA | 16
TGCGCCAGCAGCCAAGATACGGCCCTTCGCACAGATATGCAGTATTTT | CASSQDTALRTDMQYF | TRBJ2-3 | NA | TRBV4-3 | NA | 16
TGTGCCAGCAGCCAAGATCTGGACAGCGGGGGGCCCTACGAGCAGTACTTC | CASSQDLDSGGPYEQYF | TRBJ2-7 | NA | TRBV4-2 | TRBD2 | 17
TGTGCCAGCAGCCTCATAGCGGGGGGGGTCGGGGAGCTGTTTTTT | CASSLIAGGVGELFF | TRBJ2-2 | NA | TRBV7-2 | TRBD2 | 15
TGTGCCAGCAGTTTGTACATTGGAGCTGAAGCTTTCTTT | CASSLYIGAEAFF | TRBJ1-1 | NA | TRBV27 | NA | 13
TGCGCCAGCAGCTTCAAGGGTATCAACGAGCAGTACTTC | CASSFKGINEQYF | TRBJ2-7 | NA | TRBV5-1 | NA | 13
TGCGCCAGCAGCTCGACTAGCGGCCACTACAATGAGCAGTTCTTC | CASSSTSGHYNEQFF | TRBJ2-1 | NA | TRBV5-1 | TRBD2 | 15
TGCGCCAGCAGCTTGGCAGTGGTACAGGGGGTGCGAGGCTACACCTTC | CASSLAVVQGVRGYTF | TRBJ1-2 | NA | TRBV5-1 | TRBD1 | 16
TGTGCCACCAGCAGAGAAGGCGGTCTAGCGGGGGGAAGAGATACGCAGTATTTT | CATSREGGLAGGRDTQYF | TRBJ2-3 | NA | TRBV15 | TRBD2 | 18
TGCAGCGTTACCCCCGGGGAAGAGACCCAGTACTTC | CSVTPGEETQYF | TRBJ2-5 | few | TRBV29-1 | NA | 12
TGTGCCAGCAGTGACGGGCGGGGGGGCCCAGATACGCAGTATTTT | CASSDGRGGPDTQYF | TRBJ2-3 | NA | TRBV2 | TRBD2 | 15
TGCAGCGTTGAGACAGGGATTCGGGAAGAGCAGTACTTC | CSVETGIREEQYF | TRBJ2-4 | few | TRBV29-1 | TRBD1 | 13
TGCGCCAGCAGCTCATTTTTCGATACAGATACGCAGTATTTT | CASSSFFDTDTQYF | TRBJ2-3 | few | TRBV5-1 | NA | 14
TGTGCCAGCAGTTACGAGGGCGGGGGAGAAGCTTTCTTT | CASSYEGGGEAFF | TRBJ1-1 | NA | TRBV6-5 | NA | 13
TGTGCCAGCAGCCCTCGGCCGGATGAGCAGTTCTTC | CASSPRPDEQFF | TRBJ2-1 | NA | TRBV3-1 | NA | 12
TGTGCCACCAGTGATGATTCAAAGCGGGGGGGCCCTGACAATGAGCAGTTCTTC | CATSDDSKRGGPDNEQFF | TRBJ2-1 | few | TRBV24-1 | TRBD2 | 18
TGTGCCAGCTCACGACCGGGTGATGCCCGAGGAGGCTACACCTTC | CASSRPGDARGGYTF | TRBJ1-2 | NA | TRBV18 | NA | 15
TGCAGTGCTAGGGGGGACATCTATGGCTACACCTTC | CSARGDIYGYTF | TRBJ1-2 | many | TRBV20-1 | NA | 12
TGTGCCACCAGCAATCCAGGGTTAGGCTACACCTTC | CATSNPGLGYTF | TRBJ1-2 | few | TRBV15 | NA | 12
TGCGGCGTTGAAGATGAGGGCACAGATACGCAGTATTTT | CGVEDEGTDTQYF | TRBJ2-3 | once | TRBV29-1 | NA | 13
TGTGCCAGCAGCTTGCTCGGGACAGGGGGTGAAAAACTGTTTTTT | CASSLLGTGGEKLFF | TRBJ1-4 | few | TRBV5-8 | TRBD1 | 15
TGCAGCGTAATGGCCGGTACCTCCACAGATACGCAGTATTTT | CSVMAGTSTDTQYF | TRBJ2-3 | few | TRBV29-1 | NA | 14
TGCAGTGCTAGAAGCCATGGTGGTTCACCCCTCCACTTT | CSARSHGGSPLHF | TRBJ1-6 | NA | TRBV20-1 | NA | 13
TGTGCCAGCAGCCATGAAGGGTCAGGGACGAACTACAATGAGCAGTTCTTC | CASSHEGSGTNYNEQFF | TRBJ2-1 | NA | TRBV9 | NA | 17
TGTGCCAGCAGCCCGACTAGCGGGGCCTACGAGCAGTACTTC | CASSPTSGAYEQYF | TRBJ2-7 | many | TRBV7-3 | TRBD2 | 14
TGTGCCAGCAGTCCTTCATACCTGGGGGCCGCGTTGTACTATGGCTACACCTTC | CASSPSYLGAALYYGYTF | TRBJ1-2 | few | TRBV28 | NA | 18
TGTGCCAGCAGCTCGGGGACTACCTACGGGCAGTACTTC | CASSSGTTYGQYF | TRBJ2-7 | NA | TRBV7-9 | TRBD2 | 13
TGCGCCAGCAGCCAAGTTCAGGGAAATCAGCCCCAGCATTTT | CASSQVQGNQPQHF | TRBJ1-5 | few | TRBV4-3 | NA | 14